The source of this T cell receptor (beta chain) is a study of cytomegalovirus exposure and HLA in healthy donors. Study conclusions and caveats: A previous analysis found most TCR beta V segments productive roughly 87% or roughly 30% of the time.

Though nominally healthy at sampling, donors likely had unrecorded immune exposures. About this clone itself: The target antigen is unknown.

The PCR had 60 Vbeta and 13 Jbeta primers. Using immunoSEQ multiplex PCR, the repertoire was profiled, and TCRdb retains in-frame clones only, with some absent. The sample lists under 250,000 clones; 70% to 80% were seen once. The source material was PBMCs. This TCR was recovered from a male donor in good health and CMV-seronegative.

The CDR3 region is CASNQGVDTEAFF. DNA for the CDR3: TGTGCCAGCAACCAGGGGGTGGACACTGAAGCTTTCTTT. This chain connects TRBV5-6 to TRBJ1-1; 7 bases fit TRBD1. Germline V gene sequence: CDR1 SGHDT, CDR2 YYEEEE. Trimming took 6 bases from V and 3 from J; bases not matched to a gene: 5. This CDR3 is built from 13 residues.